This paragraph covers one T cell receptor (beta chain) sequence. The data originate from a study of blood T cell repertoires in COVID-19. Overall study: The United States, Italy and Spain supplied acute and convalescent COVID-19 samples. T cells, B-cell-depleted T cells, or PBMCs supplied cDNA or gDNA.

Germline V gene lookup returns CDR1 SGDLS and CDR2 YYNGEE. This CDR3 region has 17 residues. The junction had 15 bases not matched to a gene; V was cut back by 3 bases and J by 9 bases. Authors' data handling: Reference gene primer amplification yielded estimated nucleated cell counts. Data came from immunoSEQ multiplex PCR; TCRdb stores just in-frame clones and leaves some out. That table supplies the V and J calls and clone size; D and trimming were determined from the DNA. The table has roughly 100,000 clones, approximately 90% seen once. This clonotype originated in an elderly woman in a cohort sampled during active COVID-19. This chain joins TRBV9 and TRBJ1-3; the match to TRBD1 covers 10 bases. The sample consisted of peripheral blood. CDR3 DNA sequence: TGTGCCAGCAGCGCAACACCCCGACAGGGGGCGAGTTTCACCATATATTTT. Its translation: CASSATPRQGASFTIYF.